This T cell receptor beta chain was recorded in a study of blood T cell repertoires in COVID-19 (dated by TCRdb to 2020 to 2022). Study-wide context: The collaborator samples originated in the United States, Italy and Spain and spanned the acute and convalescent phases of COVID-19. Sample metadata almost always included a de-identified subject ID, COVID-19 status, age in years and sex. The material from the prospective study consisted of cDNA or gDNA derived from T cells, B-cell-depleted T cells, or PBMCs. Where available, HLA class I and class II types were taken from metadata supplied by the sample provider and were not determined by assay-based typing. The dataset comprised deeply sampled blood TCRbeta repertoires from subjects exposed to, actively infected with, or recovered from COVID-19. The samples were drawn from the first 160 participants of the ongoing ImmuneRACE study and from 1,254 subjects provided by 6 global collaborators. The repertoires were released in a freely available public database intended as a resource for research on the immune response to SARS-CoV-2.

The immunoSEQ Assay, a bias-controlled multiplex PCR, was used to amplify TCRbeta CDR3 regions from genomic DNA. In the authors' own workflow: Within the assay, amplification of reference gene primers was used to estimate how many nucleated cells each sample contained. To quantify the absolute abundance of each unique TCRbeta CDR3 rearrangement, sequence reads were collapsed and filtered. For each sample, productive Simpson clonality was calculated as the square root of Simpson's diversity index over productive rearrangements. Sourced from immuneACCESS, this table was stored by TCRdb with only in-frame sequences that have V and J called. A share of the clones is absent; for the studies checked, an unresolved V gene accounts for under half, and the remainder has no known explanation. Clone size and V and J calls were adopted from that table, with D and trimming inferred from the DNA. In this sample the table shows around 300,000 clones, 83% of which occur a single time. The top ten hold around 10% of the sample.

Samples from volunteer blood donors who had recovered from COVID-19 were contributed by a second Seattle source. Collaborating institutions collected whole blood in K2EDTA tubes following their own protocols. For TCRbeta analysis, collaborators shipped samples in one of three forms: frozen whole blood, isolated PBMCs, or DNA extracted from either of those sample types. On the study overall, not on this receptor specifically: The amount of clinical and demographic metadata varied by source and participant and was provided uncurated.

The germline V gene (reference sequence) gives CDR1 as SEHNR and CDR2 as FQNEAQ. From cysteine to phenylalanine, the CDR3 is 14 amino acids long. The entry retains the CDR3 DNA only, 42 bases that are in frame from base 1. Deletion took 1 base off V and 6 bases off J, with a span of 13 bases between the germline ends. Points on this clone: Its antigen is not yet known. No qualities accompany the bases; no much larger clone lies one base away.

This TCR was sampled from a woman aged 45 to 65 who had recovered from COVID-19. The rearrangement combines TRBV7-9 with TRBJ2-7; TRBD2 could be the D gene, as 6 bases match. Material: peripheral blood. DNA sequence: TGTGCCAGCAGCTTAGGTAATCGACTAGGCGAGCAGTACTTC. Translated, it reads CASSLGNRLGEQYF.